These 5 T cell receptor beta chains originate from one sample sequenced in a study of shared clonotypes between healthy human individuals. Method: immunoSEQ multiplex PCR; TCRdb's copy keeps in-frame clones and lacks some. This table has fewer than 2.5 million clones, 93% appearing once. Sample: naive CD4+ T cells from PBMCs. The subset here: CD45RA+ positively selected. Every receptor here comes from a man aged 18 to 30 in good health. Some clones in this sample may be carry-over from other donors' samples.

The chain carries TRBV4-3 and TRBJ2-2, with a weak D call TRBD1 (6 bases). The ends were cut back, 3 bases at V and 7 bases at J, with 21 bases in the middle. The CDR3 consists of 17 residues. Germline-derived CDR1 and CDR2 are LGHNA and YSLEER. CDR3 coding DNA: TGCGCCAGCAGCCACATTACGTCCCGGGACACGGGCGGGGAGCTGTTTTTT. Translation: CASSHITSRDTGGELFF.

V is TRBV5-1 and J is TRBJ2-1; 11 bases agree with TRBD2. V trimming: 4 bases; J trimming: 4 bases; junction bases outside the gene matches: 4. The CDR3 has 15 residues. CDR1 and CDR2 (germline): SGHRS, YFSETQ. DNA of the CDR3: TGCGCCAGCAGCCTCCGACTAGCGGGATACAATGAGCAGTTCTTC. It yields the protein CASSLRLAGYNEQFF.

The rearrangement uses TRBV5-8 and TRBJ2-7; tentatively, D is TRBD1 (6 bases). This CDR3 has 13 residues. Germline-derived CDR1 and CDR2 are SGHTS and YDEGEE. Trimming took off 7 bases at V and 2 bases at J, with 13 bases between the two ends. CDR3 in DNA: TGTGCCAGCGGATTCGGGACAACCTACGAGCAGTACTTC. This encodes CASGFGTTYEQYF.

The V gene is TRBV28, the J gene TRBJ1-4; D call uncertain. The CDR3 is made up of 15 amino acids. V was cut by 5 bases and J by 0 bases, with 10 bases left in between. Germline-derived CDR1 and CDR2 are MDHEN and SYDVKM. The CDR3 loop is CASSPLGATNEKLFF. CDR3 coding DNA: TGTGCCAGCAGTCCCCTAGGTGCAACTAATGAAAAACTGTTTTTT.

The chain is built from TRBV28 and TRBJ2-7; 10 bases agree with TRBD2. The CDR3 sequence is 17 residues long. Germline values: CDR1 MDHEN, CDR2 SYDVKM. V gave up 8 bases and J gave up 4 bases; unmatched junction bases: 17. CDR3 amino acids: CASQQDRASGRTYEQYF. DNA for the CDR3: TGTGCCAGCCAACAGGACAGGGCTAGCGGGAGAACTTACGAGCAGTACTTC.